This T cell receptor (beta chain) was sequenced during a study of cytomegalovirus exposure and HLA in healthy donors. Study results and limitations: V segments that were indistinguishable, TRBV6-2 and TRBV6-3 among them, were omitted from analysis. CMV serostatus was the only recorded immune exposure for donors. TCR beta sequences reportedly predicted most subjects' HLA-A and HLA-B alleles accurately.

V was pared by 4 bases and J by 9 bases, with 13 bases of the junction left unmatched. This CDR3 is built from 15 residues. Germline V gives CDR1 SGHNT, CDR2 YYREEE (reference sequence). The PCR was carried out with 60 Vbeta primers and 13 Jbeta primers. The data were produced by immunoSEQ multiplex PCR, yet TCRdb's version contains in-frame clones alone and is incomplete. The sample gives about 150,000 clones, about 80% of which show up once; approximately 13% is in the top ten. This clone has a single count. Its antigen is as yet unknown. This TCR was sampled from a man in his forties in good health and CMV-seropositive. Source material: PBMCs. The genes are TRBV5-4 and TRBJ2-1; TRBD2 matches at 7 bases. The CDR3 protein is CASSVGTILGSEQFF. The CDR3 DNA reads TGTGCCAGCAGCGTTGGGACTATCTTAGGGAGTGAGCAGTTCTTC.